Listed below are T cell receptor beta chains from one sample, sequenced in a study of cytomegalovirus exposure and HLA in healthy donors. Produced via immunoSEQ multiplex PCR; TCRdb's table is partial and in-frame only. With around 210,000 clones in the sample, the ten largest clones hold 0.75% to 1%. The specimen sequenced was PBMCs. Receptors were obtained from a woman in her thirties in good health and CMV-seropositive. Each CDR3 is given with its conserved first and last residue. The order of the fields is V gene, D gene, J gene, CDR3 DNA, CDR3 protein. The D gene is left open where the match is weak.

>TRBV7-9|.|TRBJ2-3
TGTGCCAGCAGCCGTGACGGTCAGGGGTCCGTCTTGGATACGCAGTATTTT
CASSRDGQGSVLDTQYF
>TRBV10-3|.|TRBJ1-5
TGTGCCATCAGTGATCTGGGCACGAATCAGCCCCAGCATTTT
CAISDLGTNQPQHF
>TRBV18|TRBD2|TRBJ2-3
TGTGCCAGCTCACCGAGCCTAGCGGGGGGAAAAGATACGCAGTATTTT
CASSPSLAGGKDTQYF
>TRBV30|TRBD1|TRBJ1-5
TGTGCCTGGAGGGGACAGGTTGATCAGCCCCAGCATTTT
CAWRGQVDQPQHF
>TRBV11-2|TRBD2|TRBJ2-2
TGTGCCAGCAGCTTTGGACTAGCCTTTAACCCCGACACCGGGGAGCTGTTTTTT
CASSFGLAFNPDTGELFF
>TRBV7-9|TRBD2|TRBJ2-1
TGTGCCAGCAGCCAACCCGGCCTAGCGGGAGTCAATGAGCAGTTCTTC
CASSQPGLAGVNEQFF
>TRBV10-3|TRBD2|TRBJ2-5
TGTGCCATCAGTGAGTCCCCTAGCGGGGCACAAGAGACCCAGTACTTC
CAISESPSGAQETQYF
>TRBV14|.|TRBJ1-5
TGTGCCAGCAGCCAAGGTAGTCTGGTAAATCAGCCCCAGCATTTT
CASSQGSLVNQPQHF
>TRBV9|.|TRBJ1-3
TGTGCCAGCAGCGCGACGGGAAAGGGAAACACCATATATTTT
CASSATGKGNTIYF
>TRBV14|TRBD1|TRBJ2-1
TGTGCCAGCAGCCTGACAGGGCTTGAGCAGTTCTTC
CASSLTGLEQFF
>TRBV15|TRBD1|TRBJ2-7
TGTGCCACCAGCAGGGATTCCGGGACAGGGACCTACGAGCAGTACTTC
CATSRDSGTGTYEQYF
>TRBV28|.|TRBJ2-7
TGTGCCAGCAGGATCGATTGGACTAAGCCCTCTTTCGGCTCCTACGAGCAGTACTTC
CASRIDWTKPSFGSYEQYF
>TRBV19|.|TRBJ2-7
TGTGCCAGTAGTATAAGGCGGAGCAGCTACGAGCAGTACTTC
CASSIRRSSYEQYF
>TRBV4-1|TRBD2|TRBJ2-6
TGCGCCAGCAGCCAGGGAGGGTCCGGGGCCAACGTCCTGACTTTC
CASSQGGSGANVLTF
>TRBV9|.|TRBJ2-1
TGTGCCAGCACCGTAGGGGGGCTTGGAGGTCATGCTAGCTATGAGCAGTTCTTC
CASTVGGLGGHASYEQFF